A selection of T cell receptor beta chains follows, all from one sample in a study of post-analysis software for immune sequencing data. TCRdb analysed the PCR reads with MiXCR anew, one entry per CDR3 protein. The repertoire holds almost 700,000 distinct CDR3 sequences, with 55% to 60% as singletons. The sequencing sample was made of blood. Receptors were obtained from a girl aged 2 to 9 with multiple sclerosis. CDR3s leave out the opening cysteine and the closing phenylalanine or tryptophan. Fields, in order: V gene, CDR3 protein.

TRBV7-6	ASSLPALAGELDTQY
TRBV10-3	AISEDRTNTEAF
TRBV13	ASSLGDGAYGYT
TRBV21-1	ASSSPLGVYNEQF
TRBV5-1	ASSLDRGPGYGYT
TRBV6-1	ASSSRVDTGQTQY
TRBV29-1	SVVTALDNEQF
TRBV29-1	SVDGGGSTGANVLT
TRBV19	ASSIEYRASYNEQF
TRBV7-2	ASSLGARTIMNTEAF
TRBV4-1	ASSQVVGGADYGYT
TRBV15	ATSPTWDSFYEQY
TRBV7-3	ASSSGTGLFNEQF
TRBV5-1	ASSLPRGRADTQY
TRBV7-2	ASSPREGAGNSPLH
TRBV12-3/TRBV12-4	ASKRTVQETQY
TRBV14	ASSHDRRGAF
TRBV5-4	ASSLLAANTGELF
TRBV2	ASSPSGRARNGQF
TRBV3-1	ASSPQTGEYDEQF
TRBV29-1	SGGLAEFGNEQF
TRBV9	ASSSEAGANRETQY
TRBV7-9	ASSPSGQTGRF
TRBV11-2	ASSALSGDYTEQF
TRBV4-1	ASSQEGGANYGYT
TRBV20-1	SARIRLAVSPDTQY
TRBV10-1	ASSEGGRVGSDTQY
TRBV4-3	ASSHSGGFQETQY
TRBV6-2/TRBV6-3	ASSYSVRGQDGYT
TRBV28	ASSFQDGTQY